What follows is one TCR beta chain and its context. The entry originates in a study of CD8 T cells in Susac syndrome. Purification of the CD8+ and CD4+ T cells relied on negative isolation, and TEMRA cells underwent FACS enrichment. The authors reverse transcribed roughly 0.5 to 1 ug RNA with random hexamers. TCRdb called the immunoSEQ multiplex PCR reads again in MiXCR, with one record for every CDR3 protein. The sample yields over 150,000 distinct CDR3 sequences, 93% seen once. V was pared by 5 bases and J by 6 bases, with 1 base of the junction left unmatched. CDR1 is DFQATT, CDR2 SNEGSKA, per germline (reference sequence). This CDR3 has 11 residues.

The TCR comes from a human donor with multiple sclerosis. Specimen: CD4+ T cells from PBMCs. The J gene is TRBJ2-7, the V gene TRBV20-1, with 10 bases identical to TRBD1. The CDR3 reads CSAGQGGEQYF. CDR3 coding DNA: TGCAGTGCTGGACAGGGGGGCGAGCAGTACTTC.